This T cell receptor (beta chain) is from a study of shared T cell receptors in the human thymus. Only in-frame clones appear in the TCRdb table, and some are missing; sequencing was by immunoSEQ multiplex PCR. Of 700,000 or so clones in the sample, roughly 88% were seen once. CDR1 MGHRA and CDR2 YSYEKL come from the germline V gene. V was clipped by 5 bases and J by 5 bases; unmatched bases: 8. The CDR3 contains 15 residues. The same sample was also studied in work on human thymus T cells. From that report: Among the donors, all were healthy Finnish infants having corrective surgery for congenital heart defects. Resections from corrective heart surgery provided thymus tissue. Gene usage (both V and J) appeared biased in thymic and blood repertoires. Related studies found that unrelated individuals share highly overlapping thymic repertoires.

The TCR originated in a girl under three years old with a congenital heart defect. V usage is TRBV4-1 and J usage is TRBJ2-5; 10 bases map to TRBD2. The specimen was thymocytes. CDR3 bases: TGCGCCAGCAGCTCGAGCGGGGGGGCCTATGAGACCCAGTACTTC. Its translation: CASSSSGGAYETQYF.